This T cell receptor (beta chain) was retrieved from a study of blood T cell repertoires in COVID-19 (TCRdb year 2020). With respect to the entire study: Samples covering the acute and convalescent phases of COVID-19 were provided by collaborators in the United States, Italy and Spain. The prospective study material was composed of cDNA or gDNA derived from T cells, B-cell-depleted T cells, or PBMCs. Deeply sampled blood TCRbeta repertoires from subjects exposed to, actively infected with, or recovered from COVID-19 were included in the dataset. The repertoires were released in a freely available public database meant as a resource for research on the immune response to SARS-CoV-2. The samples were drawn from the first 160 participants of the ongoing ImmuneRACE study and from more than 1,000 subjects provided by 6 global collaborators. The sample metadata nearly always contained a de-identified subject ID, COVID-19 status, age in years and sex. HLA class I and class II types, where available, came from metadata supplied by the sample provider rather than from assay-based typing. The investigation overall reported the following: How much clinical and demographic metadata was included differed by source and by participant, and the metadata was provided uncurated.

The collaborating institutions used their own protocols to collect whole blood in K2EDTA tubes. For TCRbeta analysis, collaborators shipped samples as frozen whole blood, isolated PBMCs, or DNA extracted from either of those sample types. Deletion took 3 bases off V and 4 bases off J, with a span of 18 bases between the germline ends. From a lookup of the germline V gene, CDR1 and CDR2 are KGHSH and LQKENI. The CDR3 spans 16 residues, from the cysteine through the phenylalanine. This entry keeps only the CDR3 DNA: 48 bases, framed from base 1. TCRbeta CDR3 regions were amplified from genomic DNA by means of the immunoSEQ Assay, a bias-controlled multiplex PCR. The authors' pipeline ran thus. Within the assay, amplification of reference gene primers was used to estimate how many nucleated cells each sample contained. To quantify the absolute abundance of each unique TCRbeta CDR3 rearrangement, sequence reads were collapsed and filtered. For each sample, productive Simpson clonality was calculated by taking the square root of Simpson's diversity index across productive rearrangements. TCRdb retrieved this table from immuneACCESS and kept in-frame rearrangements only. Not all clones are present; in checked studies, unresolved V genes account for under half, and no reason is known for the remainder. The DNA gave D and trimming, while V, J and clone size come from that table. In all, the sample holds approximately 50,000 clones, and more than 75% of those were seen once. The ten top clones hold about 26% of the sample.

This clone was picked up one time. There is no known antigen for this receptor. No much larger clone is present one base from it, and per-base qualities are unavailable. What was sequenced was peripheral blood. Here the chain combines TRBV18 and TRBJ1-2; the D segment could be TRBD1, given 6 matching bases. The TCR was taken from a woman of 80 years or more with acute or convalescent COVID-19. The DNA sequence is as follows: TGTGCCAGCTCACCGTCAAGTGCAGGGGCGTTCTATGGCTACACCTTC. This yields the protein CASSPSSAGAFYGYTF.